This T cell receptor beta chain was sequenced during a study of blood T cell repertoires in COVID-19. Study in general: Some COVID-19 samples were acute and others convalescent; all came from the United States, Italy and Spain.

Per germline, CDR1 MNHEY and CDR2 SMNVEV (reference sequence). This CDR3 has 18 residues. Trimming at V came to 6 bases and at J to 0 bases, leaving 17 bases not matched to a gene. Data came from immunoSEQ multiplex PCR; TCRdb stores just in-frame clones and leaves some out. The sample records hundreds of thousands of clones, 75% to 90% being singletons. The sequence was obtained from a woman aged 18-35 years who had recovered from COVID-19. Sequences were obtained from PBMCs or T cells enriched from blood (not recorded which). The V call is TRBV27, the J call TRBJ2-7; 7 positions agree with TRBD2. CDR3 residues: CASSSGLDSHYSSYEQYF. Written as DNA, the CDR3 is TGTGCCAGCAGCTCTGGACTAGACAGTCATTATAGCTCCTACGAGCAGTACTTC.